The 23 T cell receptor beta chains below come from one sample, sequenced in a study of blood T cell repertoires in COVID-19. Method: immunoSEQ multiplex PCR; TCRdb's copy keeps in-frame clones and lacks some. The sample records some 120,000 clones, approximately 84% being singletons. The sequenced sample was peripheral blood. The receptors were sampled from a woman in her forties or fifties who had recovered from COVID-19.

This sequence joins TRBV6-5 and TRBJ2-5, with D possibly being TRBD2 (6 bases). CDR3 length: 14 amino acids. Germline CDR1 reads MNHEY; CDR2 reads SVGAGI. V gave up 7 bases and J gave up 4 bases, with 16 bases separating them. The CDR3: CASILAGLGETQYF. CDR3 bases: TGTGCCAGCATATTGGCGGGGTTGGGAGAGACCCAGTACTTC.

V gene TRBV7-2 combines with J gene TRBJ2-1; 8 nucleotides agree with TRBD2. Germline V gene sequence: CDR1 SGHTA, CDR2 FQGNSA. With 3 bases clipped from V and 8 bases from J, the junction kept 12 bases outside the gene matches. There are 16 residues in the CDR3. The CDR3 region has the DNA TGTGCCAGCAGCTTTACGGCGGGAGGTCGAGTCGATGAGCAGTTCTTC. It is translated as CASSFTAGGRVDEQFF.

The J gene is TRBJ1-3, the V gene TRBV11-2; 8 bases are a match to TRBD1. The length of the CDR3 is 17 residues. Germline V gene sequence: CDR1 SGHAT, CDR2 FQNNGV. V gave up 5 bases and J gave up 0 bases; unmatched junction bases: 9. DNA of the CDR3: TGTGCCAGCAGCCAAAGCCCAGGGGGCTTCTCTGGAAACACCATATATTTT. It codes for CASSQSPGGFSGNTIYF.

The chain has TRBV24-1 and TRBJ2-5; D is unclear. CDR1 and CDR2 (germline): KGHDR, SFDVKD. The CDR3 consists of 13 residues. The V end was cut by 3 bases, the J end by 6 bases, with 10 bases between. The CDR3 DNA follows: TGTGCCACCAGTGATCACACACGTAAGACCCAGTACTTC. This translates into CATSDHTRKTQYF.

This clone was detected only once. This chain joins TRBV20-1 and TRBJ1-2; TRBD1 agrees at 9 bases. Germline V gene data show CDR1 as DFQATT and CDR2 as SNEGSKA (reference sequence). J was trimmed by 2 bases and V by 3 bases; bases with no gene match: 4. CDR3 length: 14 residues. The CDR3 region has the DNA TGCAGTGCTAGTGATGGACAGGGGAACTATGGCTACACCTTC. Translation gives CSASDGQGNYGYTF.

The CDR3 loop reads CASSQDPRLAGGPVGELFF. DNA of the CDR3: TGTGCCAGCAGCCAAGATCCCCGGCTAGCGGGAGGGCCCGTCGGGGAGCTGTTTTTT. The genes are TRBV4-2 and TRBJ2-2; TRBD2 agrees at 12 bases. Germline V lookup: CDR1 LGHNA, CDR2 YNFKEQ. The CDR3 totals 19 residues. V lost 0 bases, J lost 7 bases, and 12 bases stayed unmatched.

The chain uses TRBV29-1 and TRBJ1-5; tentatively, D is TRBD1 (5 bases). The V gene lost 6 bases and the J gene lost 5 bases, with 14 bases spanning the gap. Germline V gives CDR1 SQVTM, CDR2 ANQGSEA. The CDR3 has 13 residues. The CDR3 here is CSVHDSPDQPQHF. The DNA of the CDR3 is TGCAGCGTCCACGACAGCCCCGATCAGCCCCAGCATTTT.

The rearrangement links TRBV3-1 (or the pseudogene TRBV3-2) to TRBJ1-1; 7 nucleotides line up with TRBD1. Germline V gene lookup returns CDR1 LGHDT and CDR2 YNNKEL (reference sequence). The CDR3 sequence is 15 residues long. With 4 bases clipped from V and 0 bases from J, the junction kept 5 bases outside the gene matches. This chain's CDR3 is CASSPRDSVNTEAFF. As DNA, the CDR3 is TGTGCCAGCAGCCCCAGGGACAGTGTGAACACTGAAGCTTTCTTT.

The chain couples TRBV30 to TRBJ2-7; D ambiguous. Germline CDR1 is GTSNPN and CDR2 is SVGIG (reference sequence). The V end was cut by 0 bases, the J end by 2 bases, with 17 bases between. The length of the CDR3 is 16 residues. The CDR3 protein is CAWSVRGASEPYEQYF. DNA for the CDR3: TGTGCCTGGAGTGTACGAGGAGCTTCCGAGCCCTACGAGCAGTACTTC.

The rearrangement links TRBV2 to TRBJ1-2; weak D call: TRBD1 (5 bases). The ends were cut back, 8 bases at V and 4 bases at J, with 14 bases in the middle. The CDR3 runs to 13 residues. In germline, CDR1 is SNHLY, CDR2 FYNNEI. The CDR3, as DNA: TGTGCCAGCTGGGGAGGGGTCACCTATGGCTACACCTTC. Its translation is CASWGGVTYGYTF. Full variable domain (outside the CDR3, taken from reference TRBV2 and TRBJ1-2): EPEVTQTPSHQVTQMGQEVILRCVPISNHLYFYWYRQILGQKVEFLVSFYNNEISEKSEIFDDQFSVERPDGSNFTLKIRSTKLEDSAMYFCASWGGVTYGYTFGSGTRLTVV.

The rearrangement links TRBV6-5 to TRBJ1-5, with D perhaps TRBD1 (5 bases). Per the germline V gene, CDR1 is MNHEY and CDR2 is SVGAGI. Trimming removed 11 bases from V and 0 bases from J, with 17 bases in between. This CDR3 is built from 15 residues. CDR3 sequence (DNA): TGTGCCGCTTCGCCGGGGGTTCATAGCAATCAGCCCCAGCATTTT. Translation gives CAASPGVHSNQPQHF.

CDR3 region: CASRARAGDSDTQYF. DNA for the CDR3: TGCGCCAGCAGGGCGAGAGCGGGAGATTCGGATACGCAGTATTTT. The chain is built from TRBV10-1 and TRBJ2-3; TRBD2 agrees at 8 bases. This CDR3 spans 15 amino acids. CDR1 is WNHNN, CDR2 SYGVQD, per germline (reference sequence). V dropped 6 bases and J dropped 6; count of bases not matched to a gene: 11.

The rearrangement joins TRBV28 to TRBJ2-5, with TRBD1 matching over 10 bases. The junction had 7 bases not matched to a gene; V was cut back by 4 bases and J by 5 bases. CDR1 MDHEN and CDR2 SYDVKM come from the germline V gene. This CDR3 spans 15 amino acids. The CDR3 DNA reads as TGTGCCAGCAGTTCACCGACAGGGGGCTGGGAGACCCAGTACTTC. It translates to CASSSPTGGWETQYF.

The CDR3: CASSPNRDTGELFF. The CDR3 DNA reads TGTGCCAGCAGCCCAAACAGGGACACCGGGGAGCTGTTTTTT. The V gene is TRBV5-8, the J gene TRBJ2-2; a weak D match, TRBD1 (6 bases). The CDR3 extends over 14 amino acids. Germline CDR1 SGHTS, CDR2 YDEGEE. V was shortened by 4 bases and J by 3 bases, with 10 bases between the two germline ends.

The genes are TRBV4-3 and TRBJ2-1, with 9 bases lining up with TRBD2. The CDR3 spans 16 residues. Trimming at V came to 1 base and at J to 0 bases, leaving 1 base not matched to a gene. Germline-derived CDR1 and CDR2 are LGHNA and YSLEER. CDR3 amino acids: CASSQASGTSYNEQFF. CDR3 nucleotides: TGCGCCAGCAGCCAAGCTAGCGGGACCTCCTACAATGAGCAGTTCTTC.

The chain couples TRBV5-1 to TRBJ1-2, with D unclear. Trimming shortened V by 0 bases and J by 4 bases, and 7 bases separated the two germline ends. CDR1 SGHRS and CDR2 YFSETQ come from the germline V gene. This CDR3 has 13 residues. The CDR3 reads CASSLGRVYGYTF. The DNA for the CDR3 is TGCGCCAGCAGCTTGGGTAGAGTCTATGGCTACACCTTC.

The V gene is TRBV28, the J gene TRBJ2-7; a possible D gene is TRBD1 (6 bases). Trimming cost V 10 bases and J 2 bases, with 12 bases left between them. Germline CDR1 and CDR2: MDHEN and SYDVKM. The CDR3 extends over 12 amino acids. The CDR3 coding sequence is TGTGCCATCGCCGGGACAACCTACGAGCAGTACTTC. It encodes CAIAGTTYEQYF. The full variable domain, its missing parts supplied by reference TRBV28 and TRBJ2-7, is DVKVTQSSRYLVKRTGEKVFLECVQDMDHENMFWYRQDPGLGLRLIYFSYDVKMKEKGDIPEGYSVSREKKERFSLILESASTNQTSMYLCAIAGTTYEQYFGPGTRLTVT.

V and J are TRBV4-2 and TRBJ1-1; TRBD1 matches at 7 bases. The V gene's germline CDR1 is LGHNA and CDR2 YNFKEQ. CDR3 length: 15 residues. V dropped 4 bases and J dropped 1; count of bases not matched to a gene: 6. The CDR3 nucleotides are TGTGCCAGCAGCCCGACAGGGACACAGAACACTGAAGCTTTCTTT. Translated, it gives CASSPTGTQNTEAFF.

This clone was detected only a few times. The V gene is TRBV19, the J gene TRBJ1-1; TRBD1 might be the D (6 bases). This CDR3 has 13 amino acids. The V end lost 5 bases, the J end lost 4 bases, and 11 bases lay between the germline ends. Germline V gene lookup returns CDR1 LNHDA and CDR2 SQIVND (reference sequence). In DNA, the CDR3 is TGTGCCAGTAGTGTCCAACAGGGCACTGAAGCTTTCTTT. Residues: CASSVQQGTEAFF. Together with reference TRBV19 and TRBJ1-1, the CDR3 gives the full variable domain: DGGITQSPKYLFRKEGQNVTLSCEQNLNHDAMYWYRQDPGQGLRLIYYSQIVNDFQKGDIAEGYSVSREKKESFPLTVTSAQKNPTAFYLCASSVQQGTEAFFGQGTRLTVV.

The chain carries TRBV2 and TRBJ2-7; D unclear. CDR3 length: 10 amino acids. Trimming removed 5 bases from V and 4 bases from J, with 3 bases in between. Germline lookup yields CDR1 SNHLY and CDR2 FYNNEI. The CDR3, as DNA: TGTGCCAGCAGTATATACGAGCAGTACTTC. This translates into CASSIYEQYF.

The DNA for the CDR3 is TGTGCCAGCAGCTTAGCGCGGACAGGGAATTCACCCCTCCACTTT. This encodes CASSLARTGNSPLHF. This chain joins TRBV7-9 and TRBJ1-6, with 8 bases fitting TRBD1. The CDR3 is 15 residues long. V trimming: 0 bases; J trimming: 7 bases; junction bases outside the gene matches: 2. CDR1 is SEHNR and CDR2 is FQNEAQ in the germline V gene (reference sequence).

CDR3 nucleotides: TGTGCCAGCAGTGTCTCTTTCGGGAGCTATAGGAATGAGCAGTTCTTC. Its translation: CASSVSFGSYRNEQFF. The chain links TRBV28 to TRBJ2-1; perhaps TRBD2 as D (6 bases). The CDR3 has 16 residues. Trimming cost V 5 bases and J 7 bases, with 21 bases left between them. The germline V gene has CDR1 MDHEN and CDR2 SYDVKM.

The V gene is TRBV30, the J gene TRBJ2-2; 11 bases align to TRBD2. V lost 4 bases, J lost 0 bases, and 1 base stayed unmatched. The CDR3 is made up of 15 amino acids. Germline values: CDR1 GTSNPN, CDR2 SVGIG (reference sequence). The CDR3 is CAWTSGRTNTGELFF. CDR3 DNA: TGTGCCTGGACTAGCGGGAGGACGAACACCGGGGAGCTGTTTTTT.